This is a list of T cell receptor beta chains from one sample in a study of blood T cell repertoires in COVID-19. Clones were read by immunoSEQ multiplex PCR, and TCRdb kept only the in-frame ones, dropping some. The sample has some 70,000 clones; 90% to 95% are singletons. Source material: peripheral blood. These receptors were taken from a human donor in a cohort sampled during active COVID-19. CDR3s leave out the opening cysteine and the closing phenylalanine or tryptophan. Size is omitted from some rows. Given values are once, few, many or a class for expanded clones.

once	TRBV11-2	TRBJ1-1	ASSLAGQGLNTEAF
-	TRBV28	TRBJ2-5	ASSSDRVETQY
-	TRBV3-1/TRBV3-2	TRBJ1-1	ASSQVPYPKNTEAF
-	TRBV27	TRBJ2-3	ASSRPGQATDTQY
-	TRBV18	TRBJ2-3	ASSPSLGGDTDTQY
-	TRBV6-5	TRBJ2-7	ATTSSGGYEQY
-	TRBV29-1	TRBJ2-3	SVEGLAGGLTDTQY
-	TRBV5-4	TRBJ2-3	ASSLAGKRTDTQY
-	TRBV5-6	TRBJ2-7	ASSTPGTGAYEQY
-	TRBV7-2	TRBJ2-7	ASSPGGSTYEQY
-	TRBV11-2	TRBJ1-1	ASSLDPQDTEAF
-	TRBV27	TRBJ1-6	ASSLRAERGSYNSPLH
-	TRBV3-1/TRBV3-2	TRBJ1-1	AGSQKQEAF
-	TRBV7-2	TRBJ1-3	ASSFTGTAPSGNTIY
-	TRBV4-3	TRBJ1-1	ASSTATGVTEAF
-	TRBV7-3	TRBJ1-3	ASSPRTGGAGNTIY
-	TRBV6-2/TRBV6-3	TRBJ2-3	ASSHRLAGVADTQY
once	TRBV6-2/TRBV6-3	TRBJ1-2	ASSTRQGPHGYT
-	TRBV28	TRBJ2-1	ASTSRGLASGLSSYNEQF
-	TRBV18	TRBJ2-3	ASSRPTMTIVDTQY
-	TRBV19	TRBJ1-5	ASNLQGGNQPQH
-	TRBV7-2	TRBJ2-5	ASSLGGVGQTQY
once	TRBV4-3	TRBJ1-2	ASSQGGGRGLNYGYT
-	TRBV5-4	TRBJ2-1	ASSLDRGKEINNEQF
-	TRBV28	TRBJ1-5	ASSPQQPGDQPQH
few	TRBV28	TRBJ2-7	ASHLAGGYGASYEQY
few	TRBV5-4	TRBJ1-2	ASSLGQANYGYT
-	TRBV27	TRBJ2-6	ASTSSAVRASGANVLT
-	TRBV5-4	TRBJ2-1	ASSLLAVSYNEQF
-	TRBV19	TRBJ1-5	ASTLTGSSNQPQH
-	TRBV5-1	TRBJ1-2	ASSLGQGEELFGYT
-	TRBV6-6	TRBJ1-4	ASSYNDRDEKLF
-	TRBV4-3	TRBJ1-4	ASRLTLQGSNEKLF
few	TRBV6-4	TRBJ2-3	AKGQGAMNGTDTQY
-	TRBV5-1	TRBJ1-1	ASSPWSSRDTEAF
-	TRBV21-1	TRBJ1-3	ASSKGGGQADGNTIY
-	TRBV7-2	TRBJ1-1	ASSAARQENTEAF
-	TRBV28	TRBJ1-4	ASSLSLLSNEKLF
-	TRBV2	TRBJ2-7	ASSRLARDEQY
-	TRBV2	TRBJ2-5	ASSWDRGPEETQY
once	TRBV20-1	TRBJ2-1	SASKAAGSYNEQF
-	TRBV12-3/TRBV12-4	TRBJ1-5	ASSLARNQPQH
-	TRBV27	TRBJ2-5	ASKGLAGVETQY
-	TRBV28	TRBJ2-3	ASSLNSRGGTDTQY
-	TRBV9	TRBJ2-7	ASSPGERDYEQY
once	TRBV10-3	TRBJ1-5	AISVGGDANQPQH
-	TRBV6-5	TRBJ2-3	ASSLAGTDTQY
-	TRBV28	TRBJ1-1	ASSLRGQSEAF